Shown below are 20 T cell receptor beta chains from a single sample sequenced in a study of blood T cell repertoires in COVID-19. Measured with immunoSEQ multiplex PCR; TCRdb has only the in-frame clones, and not every one. The sample contains roughly 74,000 clones, around 88% of which appear only once. Material: peripheral blood. Receptor source: an elderly woman with active or convalescent COVID-19.

This chain connects TRBV7-2 to TRBJ2-7; 14 bases are a match to TRBD2. There are 15 residues in the CDR3. Germline V gene data show CDR1 as SGHTA and CDR2 as FQGNSA. The J segment lost 4 bases and the V segment lost 4 bases, leaving 3 bases of the junction unmatched. CDR3 sequence reads: CASSSGLAGGYEQYF. The CDR3 DNA reads TGTGCCAGCAGCTCAGGACTAGCGGGGGGTTACGAGCAGTACTTC.

This sequence joins TRBV18 and TRBJ2-3; 9 bases fit TRBD2. CDR3 size: 15 residues. The V gene's germline CDR1 is KGHSH and CDR2 LQKENI. J was trimmed by 5 bases and V by 8 bases; bases with no gene match: 11. This chain's CDR3 is CASHGPAGGRDTQYF. CDR3 nucleotide sequence: TGTGCCAGCCACGGCCCGGCGGGGGGGCGAGATACGCAGTATTTT.

The CDR3 region has the DNA TGTGCCAGCAGCTTAGGGGGGGATTCTAGTTCACCCCTCCACTTT. It yields the protein CASSLGGDSSSPLHF. The chain recombines TRBV7-9 with TRBJ1-6, with D perhaps matching TRBD1 (5 bases). With 1 base removed from V and 9 bases from J, the gap between germline ends came to 13 bases. CDR1 is SEHNR, CDR2 FQNEAQ, per germline (reference sequence). The CDR3 is made up of 15 amino acids.

The rearrangement joins TRBV4-2 to TRBJ2-1, with 8 bases fitting TRBD1. CDR3 size: 16 residues. V dropped 2 bases and J dropped 4; count of bases not matched to a gene: 7. From germline, CDR1 is LGHNA and CDR2 YNFKEQ. The DNA of the CDR3 is TGTGCCAGCAGCCAAAAAAGGGACAGGAGATACAATGAGCAGTTCTTC. Its protein is CASSQKRDRRYNEQFF.

The chain joins TRBV9 to TRBJ2-3, with 10 bases lining up with TRBD2. The CDR3 length is 14 residues. Germline values: CDR1 SGDLS, CDR2 YYNGEE. Trimming removed 4 bases from V and 11 bases from J; junction bases left unmatched: 10. In DNA form, the CDR3 reads TGTGCCAGCAGCCGAACTAGCGGGGACGTGGTGCAGTATTTT. Amino acid sequence: CASSRTSGDVVQYF.

The V call is TRBV21-1, the J call TRBJ1-2; the D call in the table, TRBD1, was not verified against the DNA. TRBV21-1 is noted as a pseudogene. CDR3 length: 14 residues. The CDR3 sequence: CASPYRVGNYGYTF. The CDR3 nucleotides read TGTGCCAGCCCTTACAGGGTCGGGAACTATGGCTACACCTTC.

This clone came up once. This chain uses TRBV7-9 with TRBJ2-7; 9 bases align to TRBD1. CDR3 size: 16 residues. The junction had 10 bases not matched to a gene; V was cut back by 4 bases and J by 3 bases. CDR1 and CDR2 (germline): SEHNR, FQNEAQ (reference sequence). CDR3 in amino acids: CASSSQEGQGFYEQYF. The DNA for the CDR3 is TGTGCCAGCAGCTCGCAAGAAGGACAGGGGTTCTACGAGCAGTACTTC.

The CDR3 DNA sequence: TGCGCCAGCAGCCCGGTGAGCACAGATACGCAGTATTTT. Translated: CASSPVSTDTQYF. V usage is TRBV5-1 and J usage is TRBJ2-3; no firm D call. In germline, CDR1 is SGHRS, CDR2 YFSETQ. This CDR3 has 13 residues. V shed 4 bases and J shed 0 bases, with 6 bases lying between them.

This chain links TRBV19 with TRBJ2-7; 8 positions agree with TRBD2. CDR1 and CDR2 from the germline V gene are LNHDA and SQIVND (reference sequence). The CDR3 covers 13 residues. The V and J ends lost 4 bases and 7 bases, in that order; junction bases with no gene match: 6. The CDR3 loop is CASSTVAGGEQYF. CDR3 sequence (DNA): TGTGCCAGTAGTACTGTCGCGGGGGGAGAGCAGTACTTC.

J is TRBJ1-5 and V is TRBV5-1, with unresolved D. Germline V CDR1 and CDR2: SGHRS, YFSETQ. There are 16 residues in the CDR3. V was cut by 3 bases and J by 0 bases, with 13 bases left in between. CDR3 residues: CASSSLGSYSNQPQHF. The CDR3 DNA sequence: TGCGCCAGCAGCTCTCTCGGGTCTTATAGCAATCAGCCCCAGCATTTT.

J is TRBJ2-3 and V is TRBV11-2; the D is unclear. This CDR3 spans 12 amino acids. Trimming took 6 bases from V and 2 from J, leaving 6 bases between them. In germline, CDR1 is SGHAT, CDR2 FQNNGV. The CDR3 bases are TGTGCCAGCAGTCGTTACACAGATACGCAGTATTTT. It translates to CASSRYTDTQYF.

The rearrangement uses TRBV29-1 and TRBJ1-2, with 7 bases that match TRBD1. V lost 7 bases, J lost 6 bases, and 8 bases stayed unmatched. The germline V gene has CDR1 SQVTM and CDR2 ANQGSEA. The CDR3 runs 12 residues. The CDR3 region is CSALDREDGYTF. CDR3 nucleotide sequence: TGCAGCGCCCTAGACAGGGAGGATGGCTACACCTTC.

This chain uses TRBV18 with TRBJ2-5; TRBD2 matches at 11 bases. Germline CDR1 reads KGHSH; CDR2 reads LQKENI. The CDR3 extends over 14 amino acids. V lost 3 bases and J lost 3; bases outside the gene matches: 0. The CDR3 DNA sequence: TGTGCCAGCTCACCGACTAGCGGGAAAGAGACCCAGTACTTC. Translation gives CASSPTSGKETQYF. Based on the CDR3 plus reference TRBV18 and TRBJ2-5, the full variable domain is NAGVMQNPRHLVRRRGQEARLRCSPMKGHSHVYWYRQLPEEGLKFMVYLQKENIIDESGMPKERFSAEFPKEGPSILRIQQVVRGDSAAYFCASSPTSGKETQYFGPGTRLLVL.

The J gene is TRBJ1-1, the V gene TRBV4-3; D gene unclear. V was shortened by 4 bases and J by 5 bases, with 14 bases between the two germline ends. The CDR3 has 14 residues. Germline CDR1 LGHNA, CDR2 YSLEER. The chain's CDR3 is CASSLDWGGTEAFF. CDR3 in DNA: TGCGCCAGCAGCCTGGACTGGGGTGGGACTGAAGCTTTCTTT.

This chain links TRBV18 with TRBJ1-5, with 9 bases fitting TRBD1. The CDR3 consists of 17 residues. Germline values: CDR1 KGHSH, CDR2 LQKENI. With V trimmed by 3 bases and J by 2 bases, 8 bases remained unmatched. The CDR3 loop reads CASSPDRGGGGNQPQHF. In DNA, the CDR3 is TGTGCCAGCTCACCGGACAGGGGAGGAGGGGGCAATCAGCCCCAGCATTTT.

This clone was seen only a few times. This chain connects TRBV7-3 to TRBJ2-7; TRBD2 matches at 13 bases. CDR1 SGHTA and CDR2 FQGTGA come from the germline V gene. The CDR3 is made up of 18 amino acids. J gave up 2 bases and V 5 bases, and 12 bases lay outside the gene matches. The CDR3, as DNA: TGTGCCAGCAGCCTCCGAAAAACTAGCGGGAGGGCCCCCTACGAGCAGTACTTC. Encoded protein: CASSLRKTSGRAPYEQYF. Combining the CDR3 with reference TRBV7-3 and TRBJ2-7 gives the whole variable domain GAGVSQTPSNKVTEKGKYVELRCDPISGHTALYWYRQSLGQGPEFLIYFQGTGAADDSGLPNDRFFAVRPEGSVSTLKIQRTERGDSAVYLCASSLRKTSGRAPYEQYFGPGTRLTVT.

In this sample, this clone turned up a few times. The chain uses TRBV5-1 and TRBJ1-6; D ambiguous. V shed 4 bases and J shed 7 bases, with 15 bases lying between them. Germline CDR1 and CDR2: SGHRS and YFSETQ. This CDR3 region has 15 residues. In DNA, the CDR3 is TGCGCCAGCAGCCCGAGCGGTTCGTTGAATTCACCCCTCCACTTT. Amino acid sequence: CASSPSGSLNSPLHF.

The count of this clone is one. The V gene is TRBV4-2, the J gene TRBJ2-7; 8 bases are a match to TRBD2. The CDR3 covers 16 residues. CDR1 and CDR2 (germline): LGHNA, YNFKEQ. V lost 1 base and J lost 4; bases outside the gene matches: 9. CDR3 sequence reads: CASSQAGGERVYEQYF. DNA of the CDR3: TGTGCCAGCAGCCAAGCGGGGGGGGAGAGGGTATACGAGCAGTACTTC.

CDR3 amino acids: CASSARGQHYGYTF. DNA of the CDR3: TGTGCCAGCAGCGCGAGGGGACAGCACTATGGCTACACCTTC. The J gene is TRBJ1-2, the V gene TRBV9; TRBD1 aligns across 7 bases. V gave up 3 bases and J gave up 3 bases; unmatched junction bases: 5. Germline V gene sequence: CDR1 SGDLS, CDR2 YYNGEE. CDR3 length: 14 residues.

The J gene is TRBJ2-4, the V gene TRBV4-1, with 7 bases identical to TRBD2. CDR3 length: 18 residues. Losses at the gene ends were 0 bases for V and 0 bases for J; bases not matched to a gene: 8. CDR1 MGHRA and CDR2 YSYEKL come from the germline V gene. CDR3 coding DNA: TGCGCCAGCAGCCAAGATAGAACGGGACTATTAGCCAAAAACATTCAGTACTTC. It translates to CASSQDRTGLLAKNIQYF.